This T cell receptor beta chain was profiled in a study of shared clonotypes between healthy human individuals. CDR3 length: 14 residues. Per germline, CDR1 MDHEN and CDR2 SYDVKM. V trimming: 8 bases; J trimming: 8 bases; junction bases outside the gene matches: 11. Several immunoSEQ plates held equal portions of the genomic DNA taken from each subset. Unsorted PBMC samples were amplified in replicate PCRs containing roughly 290 ng DNA, some 30,000 T cell genomes. Using immunoSEQ multiplex PCR, the repertoire was profiled, and TCRdb retains in-frame clones only, with some absent. Here the sample spans approximately 500,000 clones, around 74% being singletons. Every donor was a Caucasian adult from Nashville, Tennessee.

The clonotype was recovered from a woman in her 40s in good health. Some clones in this sample may be carry-over from other donors' samples. Sequenced: PBMCs. The genes are TRBV28 and TRBJ2-1, with TRBD2 matching over 8 bases. CDR3 region: CASVGTRRLHEQFF. The CDR3 nucleotides are TGTGCCAGCGTCGGGACTAGACGACTTCATGAGCAGTTCTTC.